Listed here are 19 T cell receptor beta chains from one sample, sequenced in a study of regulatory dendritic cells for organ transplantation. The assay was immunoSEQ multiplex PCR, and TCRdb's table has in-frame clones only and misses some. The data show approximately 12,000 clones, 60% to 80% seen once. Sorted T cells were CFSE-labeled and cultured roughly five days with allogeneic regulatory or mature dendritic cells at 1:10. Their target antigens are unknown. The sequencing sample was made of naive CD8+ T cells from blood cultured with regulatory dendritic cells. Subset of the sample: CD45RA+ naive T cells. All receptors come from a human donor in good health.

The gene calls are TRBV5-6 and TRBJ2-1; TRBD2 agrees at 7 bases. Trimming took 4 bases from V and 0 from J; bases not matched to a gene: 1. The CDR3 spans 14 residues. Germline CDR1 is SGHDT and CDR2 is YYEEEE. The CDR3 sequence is CASSQRGSYNEQFF. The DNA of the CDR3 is TGTGCCAGCAGCCAGCGGGGCTCCTACAATGAGCAGTTCTTC.

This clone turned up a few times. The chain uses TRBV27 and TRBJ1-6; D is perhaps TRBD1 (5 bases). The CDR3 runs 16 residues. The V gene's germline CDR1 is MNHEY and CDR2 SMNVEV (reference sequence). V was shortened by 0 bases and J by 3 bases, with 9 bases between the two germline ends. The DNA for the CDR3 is TGTGCCAGCAGTTTATCGGCAGGGCGCTATAATTCACCCCTCCACTTT. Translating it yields CASSLSAGRYNSPLHF.

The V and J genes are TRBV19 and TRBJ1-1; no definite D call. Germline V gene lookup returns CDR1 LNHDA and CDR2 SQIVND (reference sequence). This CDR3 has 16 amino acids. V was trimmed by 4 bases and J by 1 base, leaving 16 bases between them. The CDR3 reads CASSTESRVRNTEAFF. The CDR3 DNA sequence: TGTGCCAGTAGTACTGAGTCTCGGGTGCGGAACACTGAAGCTTTCTTT.

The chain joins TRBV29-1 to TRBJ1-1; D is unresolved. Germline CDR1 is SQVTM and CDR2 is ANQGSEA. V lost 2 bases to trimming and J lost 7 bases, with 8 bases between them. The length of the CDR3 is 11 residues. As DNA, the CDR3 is TGCAGCGTTGAACCGGGAGTTGAAGCTTTCTTT. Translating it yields CSVEPGVEAFF.

CDR3 sequence reads: CAIRLSRLSSYEQYF. CDR3 coding DNA: TGTGCCATCAGGCTGTCGAGGCTCAGCTCCTACGAGCAGTACTTC. The chain uses TRBV10-3 and TRBJ2-7; no clear D gene. Trimming took off 6 bases at V and 0 bases at J, with 15 bases between the two ends. Germline CDR1 ENHRY, CDR2 SYGVKD. The CDR3 covers 15 residues.

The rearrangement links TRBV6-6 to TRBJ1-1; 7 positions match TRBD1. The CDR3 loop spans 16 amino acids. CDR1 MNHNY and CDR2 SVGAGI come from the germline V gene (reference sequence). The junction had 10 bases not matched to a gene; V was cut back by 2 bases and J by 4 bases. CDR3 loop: CASSYPQGGSGTEAFF. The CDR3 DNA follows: TGTGCCAGCAGTTACCCCCAGGGGGGCTCGGGCACTGAAGCTTTCTTT.

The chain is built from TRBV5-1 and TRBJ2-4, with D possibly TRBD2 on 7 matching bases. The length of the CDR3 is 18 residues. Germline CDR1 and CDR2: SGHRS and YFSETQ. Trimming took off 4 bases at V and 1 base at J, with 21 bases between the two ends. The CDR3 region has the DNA TGCGCCAGCAGCGCCGGGGGGCCCATCAAAGGGGCCAAAAACATTCAGTACTTC. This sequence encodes CASSAGGPIKGAKNIQYF.

CDR3 amino acids: CASTPTDTQYF. The CDR3 nucleotides are TGTGCCAGCACCCCGACAGATACGCAGTATTTT. This sequence joins TRBV7-2 and TRBJ2-3; D not resolved. In germline, CDR1 is SGHTA, CDR2 FQGNSA. V dropped 7 bases and J dropped 3 bases, with 5 bases sitting between them. CDR3 size: 11 residues.

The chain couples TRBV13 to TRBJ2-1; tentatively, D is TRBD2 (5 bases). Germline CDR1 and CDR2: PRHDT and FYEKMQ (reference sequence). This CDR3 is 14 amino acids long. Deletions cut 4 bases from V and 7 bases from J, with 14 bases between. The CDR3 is CASSSGLSGNEQFF. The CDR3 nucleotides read TGTGCCAGCAGCTCCGGGCTCTCGGGAAATGAGCAGTTCTTC.

The CDR3 DNA is TGTGCCAGCAGCGGGGGACAGTCGGGGCAGGATTCGCGGAATTCACCCCTCCACTTT. Translating it yields CASSGGQSGQDSRNSPLHF. The chain recombines TRBV5-4 with TRBJ1-6, with 7 bases that match TRBD1. The CDR3 extends over 19 amino acids. The germline CDR1 and CDR2 sequences are SGHNT and YYREEE (reference sequence). V gave up 4 bases and J gave up 7 bases; unmatched junction bases: 20.

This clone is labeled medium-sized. The CDR3 bases are TGTGCCAGCAGCGTAGGACAGTCCTACGAGCAGTACTTC. Protein: CASSVGQSYEQYF. V gene TRBV9 combines with J gene TRBJ2-7; perhaps TRBD1 as D (5 bases). V dropped 0 bases and J dropped 1 base, with 5 bases sitting between them. Germline V lookup: CDR1 SGDLS, CDR2 YYNGEE. The CDR3 has 13 amino acids.

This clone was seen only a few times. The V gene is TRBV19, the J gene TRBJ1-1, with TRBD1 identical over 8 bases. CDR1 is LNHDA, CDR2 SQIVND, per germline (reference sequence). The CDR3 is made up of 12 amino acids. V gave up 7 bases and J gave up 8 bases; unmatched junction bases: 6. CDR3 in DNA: TGTGCCAGTACGTTGGGACAGGTCGAAGCTTTCTTT. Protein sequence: CASTLGQVEAFF.

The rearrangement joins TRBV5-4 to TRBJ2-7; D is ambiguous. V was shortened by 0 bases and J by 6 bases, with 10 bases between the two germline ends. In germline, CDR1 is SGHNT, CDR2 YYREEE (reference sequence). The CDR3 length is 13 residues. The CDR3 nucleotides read TGTGCCAGCAGCTTGGGTTTCGCTAGCGAGCAGTACTTC. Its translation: CASSLGFASEQYF.

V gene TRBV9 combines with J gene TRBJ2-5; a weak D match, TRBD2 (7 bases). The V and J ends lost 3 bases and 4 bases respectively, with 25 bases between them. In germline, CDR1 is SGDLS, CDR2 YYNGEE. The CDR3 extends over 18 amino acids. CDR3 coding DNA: TGTGCCAGCAGCGAACTTGGGGGGGGCGCCCACACGGGAGAGACCCAGTACTTC. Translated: CASSELGGGAHTGETQYF.

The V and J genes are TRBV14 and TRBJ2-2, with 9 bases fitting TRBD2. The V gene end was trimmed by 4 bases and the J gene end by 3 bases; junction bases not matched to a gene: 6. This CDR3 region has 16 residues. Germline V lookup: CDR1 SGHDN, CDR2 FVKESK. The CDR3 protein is CASSPTSGRYTGELFF. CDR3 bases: TGTGCCAGCAGCCCAACTAGCGGGCGATACACCGGGGAGCTGTTTTTT.

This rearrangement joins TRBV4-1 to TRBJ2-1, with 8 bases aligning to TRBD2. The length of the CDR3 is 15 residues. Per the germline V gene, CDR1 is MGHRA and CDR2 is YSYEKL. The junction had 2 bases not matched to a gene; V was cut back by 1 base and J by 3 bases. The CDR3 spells CASSQGGGIYNEQFF. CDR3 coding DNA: TGCGCCAGCAGCCAAGGCGGGGGGATCTACAATGAGCAGTTCTTC.

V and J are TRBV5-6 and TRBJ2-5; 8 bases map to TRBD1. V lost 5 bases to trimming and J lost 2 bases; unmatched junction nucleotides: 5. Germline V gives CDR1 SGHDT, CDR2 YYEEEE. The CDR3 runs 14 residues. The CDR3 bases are TGTGCCAGCAGTTACGGGACAGGACAAGAGACCCAGTACTTC. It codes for CASSYGTGQETQYF.

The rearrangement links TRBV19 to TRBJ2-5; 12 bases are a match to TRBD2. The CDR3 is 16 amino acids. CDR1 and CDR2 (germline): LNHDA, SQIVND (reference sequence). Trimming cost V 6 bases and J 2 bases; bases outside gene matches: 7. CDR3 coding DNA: TGTGCCAGTAGCCCTACTAGCGGGGGGCCTCAAGAGACCCAGTACTTC. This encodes CASSPTSGGPQETQYF.

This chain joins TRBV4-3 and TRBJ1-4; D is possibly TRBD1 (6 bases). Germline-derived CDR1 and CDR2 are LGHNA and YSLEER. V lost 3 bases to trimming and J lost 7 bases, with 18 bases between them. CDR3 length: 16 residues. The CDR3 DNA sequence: TGCGCCAGCAGCCAGACCTTCCAGGGGAGAGGTGAAAAACTGTTTTTT. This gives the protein CASSQTFQGRGEKLFF.